Shown below are 14 T cell receptor beta chains from a single sample sequenced in a study of blood T cell repertoires in COVID-19. TCRdb's copy holds only in-frame clones and misses some; the assay was immunoSEQ multiplex PCR. The sample carries some 210,000 clones, around nine tenths recorded once. Sequencing used peripheral blood. The receptors were sampled from a man between 60 and 75 years old who had recovered from COVID-19.

The chain uses TRBV9 and TRBJ1-2; TRBD1 is a possible D gene (6 bases). The germline V gene has CDR1 SGDLS and CDR2 YYNGEE. This CDR3 spans 13 amino acids. V lost 3 bases to trimming and J lost 4 bases, with 10 bases between them. In DNA, the CDR3 is TGTGCCAGCAGCGCAGGGGTCGGCTATGGCTACACCTTC. This gives the protein CASSAGVGYGYTF.

This clone was observed once. This chain links TRBV7-4 with TRBJ1-5, with a weak D call TRBD1 (5 bases). CDR1 and CDR2 (germline): SGHVT, SQSDAQ. This CDR3 has 12 residues. The V and J ends lost 8 bases and 6 bases respectively, with 11 bases between them. The CDR3 here is CASYRIGQPQHF. The CDR3, as DNA: TGTGCCAGCTACAGGATCGGTCAGCCCCAGCATTTT.

V is TRBV28 and J is TRBJ1-4; 7 bases line up with TRBD1. J gave up 4 bases and V 1 base, and 3 bases lay outside the gene matches. The germline V gene encodes CDR1 MDHEN and CDR2 SYDVKM. This CDR3 has 15 amino acids. Here the CDR3 DNA reads TGTGCCAGCAGTTTATTGGGACAGATTAATGAAAAACTGTTTTTT. Amino acid sequence: CASSLLGQINEKLFF.

The genes are TRBV14 and TRBJ2-6; the D is unclear. CDR1 and CDR2 from the germline V gene are SGHDN and FVKESK. CDR3 length equals 14 residues. V was pared by 4 bases and J by 1 base, with 5 bases between. This CDR3 is CASSLLSGANVLTF. In DNA, the CDR3 is TGTGCCAGCAGCCTCCTATCTGGGGCCAACGTCCTGACTTTC.

To note about this clone: Distinct nucleotide sequences in the sample also encode this CDR3. The V gene is TRBV18, the J gene TRBJ2-3, with unresolved D. V was clipped by 2 bases and J by 0 bases, with 6 bases between them. Germline values: CDR1 KGHSH, CDR2 LQKENI. The CDR3 is made up of 14 amino acids. The CDR3 is CASSPGTSTDTQYF. CDR3 DNA: TGTGCCAGCTCACCAGGTACTAGCACAGATACGCAGTATTTT.

The genes are TRBV19 and TRBJ2-7, with 8 positions matching TRBD1. The CDR3 loop spans 17 amino acids. Germline loops: CDR1 LNHDA, CDR2 SQIVND (reference sequence). V was pared by 5 bases and J by 4 bases, with 16 bases of the junction left unmatched. The CDR3 bases are TGTGCCAGTAGTTTCTCGATGGGGACAGGAGGTGGGTACGAGCAGTACTTC. Its translation is CASSFSMGTGGGYEQYF.

The V call is TRBV7-2, the J call TRBJ2-1; the match to TRBD2 covers 8 bases. The trim removed 4 bases at V and 7 bases at J, leaving 9 bases unmatched. Germline lookup yields CDR1 SGHTA and CDR2 FQGNSA. The length of the CDR3 is 15 residues. CDR3 protein: CASSSPREGLNEQFF. Written as DNA, the CDR3 is TGTGCCAGCAGCTCCCCCCGGGAGGGCCTAAATGAGCAGTTCTTC.

The rearrangement uses TRBV6-5 and TRBJ2-5, with 7 bases lining up with TRBD1. CDR3 length: 12 amino acids. Trimming removed 10 bases from V and 5 bases from J; junction bases left unmatched: 7. The germline gives CDR1 MNHEY, CDR2 SVGAGI. The CDR3 here is CAKTGFLETQYF. CDR3 coding DNA: TGTGCCAAGACAGGGTTTTTGGAGACCCAGTACTTC.

This chain connects TRBV5-4 to TRBJ1-1; 10 bases agree with TRBD1. The CDR3 extends over 16 amino acids. Losses at the gene ends were 4 bases for V and 1 base for J; bases not matched to a gene: 7. Germline loops: CDR1 SGHNT, CDR2 YYREEE (reference sequence). The chain's CDR3 is CASSPGTGEGNTEAFF. The DNA for the CDR3 is TGTGCCAGCAGCCCCGGGACAGGGGAGGGGAACACTGAAGCTTTCTTT.

A few counts support this clone. The chain employs TRBV18 and TRBJ1-5; TRBD1 aligns across 10 bases. V was clipped by 2 bases and J by 2 bases; unmatched bases: 3. CDR3 length equals 16 residues. Germline CDR1 and CDR2: KGHSH and LQKENI. CDR3 sequence (DNA): TGTGCCAGCTCACCAAGGGACAGGGGTGGCAATCAGCCCCAGCATTTT. The encoded protein is CASSPRDRGGNQPQHF.

The chain recombines TRBV19 with TRBJ1-3, with TRBD1 matching over 7 bases. V lost 7 bases and J lost 1; bases outside the gene matches: 4. This CDR3 comprises 14 residues. Looked up from germline, CDR1 is LNHDA and CDR2 is SQIVND (reference sequence). For the CDR3, the DNA is TGTGCCAGTACCCTGACAGGGTCTGGAAACACCATATATTTT. Its translation is CASTLTGSGNTIYF.

This sequence joins TRBV2 and TRBJ1-5; 10 nucleotides match TRBD1. The CDR3 is 16 amino acids. V lost 6 bases to trimming and J lost 0 bases; unmatched junction nucleotides: 5. The germline V gene encodes CDR1 SNHLY and CDR2 FYNNEI. The CDR3 DNA reads as TGTGCCAGCAGGGACCGGGACAGGGGTAGCAATCAGCCCCAGCATTTT. Amino acids: CASRDRDRGSNQPQHF.

The chain is built from TRBV6-1 and TRBJ1-5; 11 bases fit TRBD1. The CDR3 extends over 16 amino acids. Germline-derived CDR1 and CDR2 are MNHNS and SASEGT. V shed 3 bases and J 3 bases; nucleotides not matched to a gene: 4. CDR3 amino acids: CASSDRDRGFNQPQHF. In nucleotides, the CDR3 is TGTGCCAGCAGTGACCGGGACAGGGGGTTCAATCAGCCCCAGCATTTT.

The CDR3 protein is CASSSGLAGGNNEQFF. In DNA form, the CDR3 reads TGTGCCAGCAGTTCAGGACTAGCGGGAGGAAACAATGAGCAGTTCTTC. The V call is TRBV28, the J call TRBJ2-1; the match to TRBD2 covers 14 bases. The CDR3 runs 16 residues. J was trimmed by 5 bases and V by 4 bases; bases with no gene match: 4. Per the germline V gene, CDR1 is MDHEN and CDR2 is SYDVKM.